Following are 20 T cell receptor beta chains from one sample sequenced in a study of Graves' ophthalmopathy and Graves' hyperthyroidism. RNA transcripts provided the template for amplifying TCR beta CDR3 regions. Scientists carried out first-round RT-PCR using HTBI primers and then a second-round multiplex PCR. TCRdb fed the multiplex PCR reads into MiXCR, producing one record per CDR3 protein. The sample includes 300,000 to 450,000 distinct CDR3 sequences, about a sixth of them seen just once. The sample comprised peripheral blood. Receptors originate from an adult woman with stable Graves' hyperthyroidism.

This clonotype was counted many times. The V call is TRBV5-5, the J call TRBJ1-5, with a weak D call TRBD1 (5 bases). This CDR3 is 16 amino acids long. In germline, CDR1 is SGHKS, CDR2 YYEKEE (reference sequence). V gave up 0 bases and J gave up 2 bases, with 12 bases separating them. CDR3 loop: CASSLALAQGNQPQHF. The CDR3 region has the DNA TGTGCCAGCAGCTTGGCCTTGGCACAGGGCAATCAGCCCCAGCATTTT. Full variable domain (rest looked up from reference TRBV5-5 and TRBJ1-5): DAGVTQSPTHLIKTRGQQVTLRCSPISGHKSVSWYQQVLGQGPQFIFQYYEKEERGRGNFPDRFSARQFPNYSSELNVNALLLGDSALYLCASSLALAQGNQPQHFGDGTRLSIL.

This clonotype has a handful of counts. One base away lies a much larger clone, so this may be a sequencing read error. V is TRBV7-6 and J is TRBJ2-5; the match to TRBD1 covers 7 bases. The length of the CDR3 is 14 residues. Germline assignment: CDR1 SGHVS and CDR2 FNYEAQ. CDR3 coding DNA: TGTGCCAGCAGCTTAATGGCAGGGGGAGAGACCAAGTACTTC. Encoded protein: CASSLMAGGETKYF.

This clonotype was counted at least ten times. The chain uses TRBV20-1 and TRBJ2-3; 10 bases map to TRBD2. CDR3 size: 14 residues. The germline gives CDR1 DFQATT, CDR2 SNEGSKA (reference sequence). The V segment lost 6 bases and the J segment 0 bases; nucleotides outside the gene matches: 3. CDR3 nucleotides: TGCAGTGCCCCTAGCGGGGGTAGCACAGATACGCAGTATTTT. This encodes CSAPSGGSTDTQYF.

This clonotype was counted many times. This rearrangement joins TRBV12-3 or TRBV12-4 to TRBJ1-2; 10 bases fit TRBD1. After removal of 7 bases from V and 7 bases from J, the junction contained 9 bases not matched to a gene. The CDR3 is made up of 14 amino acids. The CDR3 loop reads CASTTGQGIAGYTF. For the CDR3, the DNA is TGTGCCAGCACCACGGGACAGGGGATCGCTGGCTACACCTTC.

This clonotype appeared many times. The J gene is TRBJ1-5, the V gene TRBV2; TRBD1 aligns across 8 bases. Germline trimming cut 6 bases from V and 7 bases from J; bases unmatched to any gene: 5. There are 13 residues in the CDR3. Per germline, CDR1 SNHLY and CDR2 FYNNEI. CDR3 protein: CASRQGEGQPQHF. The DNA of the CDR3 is TGTGCCAGCAGACAGGGGGAAGGGCAGCCCCAGCATTTT.

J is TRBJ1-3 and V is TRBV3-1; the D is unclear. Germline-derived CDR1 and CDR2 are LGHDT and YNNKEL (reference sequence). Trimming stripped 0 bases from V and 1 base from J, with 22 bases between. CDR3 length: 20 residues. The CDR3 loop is CASSQDRRPGFVRSGNTIYF. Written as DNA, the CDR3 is TGTGCCAGCAGCCAAGATCGGCGCCCGGGGTTTGTGAGATCTGGAAACACCATATATTTT.

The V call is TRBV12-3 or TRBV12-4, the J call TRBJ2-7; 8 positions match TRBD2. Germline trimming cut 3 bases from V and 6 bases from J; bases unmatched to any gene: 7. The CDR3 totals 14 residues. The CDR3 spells CASSLGLGDREQYF. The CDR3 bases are TGTGCCAGCAGTTTGGGACTAGGAGATCGCGAGCAGTACTTC.

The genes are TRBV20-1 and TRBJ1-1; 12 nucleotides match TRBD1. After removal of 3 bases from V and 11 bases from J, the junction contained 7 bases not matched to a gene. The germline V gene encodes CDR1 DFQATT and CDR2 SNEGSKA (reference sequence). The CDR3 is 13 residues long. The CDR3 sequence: CSARGDRGRSAFF. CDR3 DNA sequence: TGCAGTGCTAGGGGGGACAGGGGGCGGTCGGCTTTCTTT.

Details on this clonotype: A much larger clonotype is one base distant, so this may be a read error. CDR3 nucleotide sequence: TGCAGCGTCCGGGACAGGGCGAGCTATGGCTACAGCTTC. This gives the protein CSVRDRASYGYSF. The chain links TRBV29-1 to TRBJ1-2, with TRBD1 matching over 9 bases. CDR1 is SQVTM, CDR2 ANQGSEA, per germline. This CDR3 spans 13 amino acids.

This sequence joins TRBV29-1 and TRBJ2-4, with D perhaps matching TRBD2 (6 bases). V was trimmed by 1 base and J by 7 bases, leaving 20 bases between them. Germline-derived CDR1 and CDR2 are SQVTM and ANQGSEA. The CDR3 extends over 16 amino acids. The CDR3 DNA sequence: TGCAGCGTTGAAGGTCGGGGGTCGGTGGTAAAGAACATTCAGTACTTC. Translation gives CSVEGRGSVVKNIQYF.

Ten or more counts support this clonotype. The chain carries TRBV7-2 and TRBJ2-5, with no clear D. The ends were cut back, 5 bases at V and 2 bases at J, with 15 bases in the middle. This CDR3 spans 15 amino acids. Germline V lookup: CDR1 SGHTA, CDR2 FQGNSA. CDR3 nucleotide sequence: TGTGCCAGCAGCCCGAGTGGTCACAGACAAGAGACCCAGTACTTC. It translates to CASSPSGHRQETQYF. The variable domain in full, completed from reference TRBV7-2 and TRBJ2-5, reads GAGVSQSPSNKVTEKGKDVELRCDPISGHTALYWYRQSLGQGLEFLIYFQGNSAPDKSGLPSDRFSAERTGGSVSTLTIQRTQQEDSAVYLCASSPSGHRQETQYFGPGTRLLVL.

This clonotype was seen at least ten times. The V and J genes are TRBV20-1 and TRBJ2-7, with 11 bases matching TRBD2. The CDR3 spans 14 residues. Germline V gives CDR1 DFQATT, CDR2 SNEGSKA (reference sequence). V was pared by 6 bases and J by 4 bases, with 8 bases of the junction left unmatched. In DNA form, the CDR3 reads TGCAGTGCCTCGACTAGCGGGAACGTGTACGAGCAGTACTTC. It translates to CSASTSGNVYEQYF.

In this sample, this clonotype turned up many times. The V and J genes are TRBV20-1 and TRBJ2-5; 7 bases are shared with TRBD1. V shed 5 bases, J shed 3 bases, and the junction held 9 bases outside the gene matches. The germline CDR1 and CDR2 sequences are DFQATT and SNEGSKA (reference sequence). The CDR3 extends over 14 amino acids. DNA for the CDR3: TGCAGTGCTCACGACATAGGGGGCGAAGAGACCCAGTACTTC. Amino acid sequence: CSAHDIGGEETQYF.

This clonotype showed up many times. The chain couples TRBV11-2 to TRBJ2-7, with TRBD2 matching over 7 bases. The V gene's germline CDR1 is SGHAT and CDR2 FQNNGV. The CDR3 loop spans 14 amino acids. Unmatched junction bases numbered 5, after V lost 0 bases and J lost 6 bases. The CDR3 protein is CASSLDRASGEQYF. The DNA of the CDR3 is TGTGCCAGCAGCTTAGATAGGGCTAGCGGCGAGCAGTACTTC.

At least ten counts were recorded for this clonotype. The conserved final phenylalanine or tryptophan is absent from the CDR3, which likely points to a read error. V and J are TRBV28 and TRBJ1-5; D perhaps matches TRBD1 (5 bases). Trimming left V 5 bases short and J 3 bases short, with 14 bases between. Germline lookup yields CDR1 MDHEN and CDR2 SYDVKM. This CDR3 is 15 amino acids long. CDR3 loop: CASSGLTGHNQPQHL. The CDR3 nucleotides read TGTGCCAGCAGTGGTCTCACAGGTCACAATCAGCCCCAGCATCTT.

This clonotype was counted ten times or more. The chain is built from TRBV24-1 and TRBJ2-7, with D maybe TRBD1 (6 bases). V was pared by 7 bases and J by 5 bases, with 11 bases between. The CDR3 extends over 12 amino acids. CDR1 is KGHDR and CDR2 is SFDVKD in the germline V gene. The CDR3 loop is CATRDSKDEQYF. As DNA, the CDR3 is TGTGCCACCAGGGACAGCAAGGACGAGCAGTACTTC.

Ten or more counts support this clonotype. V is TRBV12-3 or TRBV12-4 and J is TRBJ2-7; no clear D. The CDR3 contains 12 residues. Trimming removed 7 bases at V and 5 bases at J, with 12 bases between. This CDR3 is CASTTPPNEQYF. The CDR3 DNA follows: TGTGCCAGCACCACCCCCCCGAACGAGCAGTACTTC.

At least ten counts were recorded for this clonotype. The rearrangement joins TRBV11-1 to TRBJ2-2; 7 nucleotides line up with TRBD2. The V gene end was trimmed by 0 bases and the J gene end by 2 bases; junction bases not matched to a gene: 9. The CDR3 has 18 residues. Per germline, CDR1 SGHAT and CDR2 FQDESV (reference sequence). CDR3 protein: CASSLAPGLTLNTGELFF. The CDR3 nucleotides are TGTGCCAGCAGCTTAGCCCCGGGACTAACGTTAAACACCGGGGAGCTGTTTTTT.

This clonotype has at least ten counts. CDR3 loop: CASSRGTGGTEAFF. CDR3 nucleotide sequence: TGTGCCAGTAGTAGGGGGACAGGAGGAACTGAAGCTTTCTTT. The chain combines TRBV12-3 or TRBV12-4 with TRBJ1-1; 8 bases map to TRBD1. The J segment lost 5 bases and the V segment lost 9 bases, leaving 11 bases of the junction unmatched. The CDR3 is 14 amino acids.

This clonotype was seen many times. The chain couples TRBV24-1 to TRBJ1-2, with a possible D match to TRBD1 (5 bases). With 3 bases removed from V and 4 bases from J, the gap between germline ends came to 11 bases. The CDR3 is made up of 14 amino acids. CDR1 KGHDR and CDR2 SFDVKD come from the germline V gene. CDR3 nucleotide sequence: TGTGCCACCAGTGATGGCGGGACGGCCTATGGCTACACCTTC. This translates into CATSDGGTAYGYTF.